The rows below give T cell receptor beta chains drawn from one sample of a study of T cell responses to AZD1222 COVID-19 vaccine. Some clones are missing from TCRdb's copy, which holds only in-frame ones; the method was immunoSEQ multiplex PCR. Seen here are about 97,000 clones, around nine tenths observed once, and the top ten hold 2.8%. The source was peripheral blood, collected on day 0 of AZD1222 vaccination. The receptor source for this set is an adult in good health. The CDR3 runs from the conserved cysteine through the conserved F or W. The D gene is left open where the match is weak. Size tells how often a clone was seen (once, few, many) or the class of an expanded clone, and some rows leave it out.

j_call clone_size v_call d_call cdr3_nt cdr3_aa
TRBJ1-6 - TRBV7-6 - TGTGCCAGCAGCTTCAGTAATTCACCCCTCCACTTT CASSFSNSPLHF
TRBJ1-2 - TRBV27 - TGTGCCAGCAGGCGCGCCGGGCCGACGTATGGCTACACCTTC CASRRAGPTYGYTF
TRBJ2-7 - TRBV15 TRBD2 TGTGCCACCAGCAGACAGCGGGGGAACACCTACGAGCAGTACTTC CATSRQRGNTYEQYF
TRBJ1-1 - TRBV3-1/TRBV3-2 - TGTGCCAGCAGCCAAGATAAGGGACACCTGAACACTGAAGCTTTCTTT CASSQDKGHLNTEAFF
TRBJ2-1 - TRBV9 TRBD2 TGTGCCAGCAGCGTAGATGCTAGCGGGGCCAATGAGCAGTTCTTC CASSVDASGANEQFF
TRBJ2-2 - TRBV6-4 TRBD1 TGTGCCAGCAGTGCGGGACAGGGGAACACCGGGGAGCTGTTTTTT CASSAGQGNTGELFF
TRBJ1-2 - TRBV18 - TGTGCCAGCTCACTCAGTCTGGGTGTCGGTAACTATGGCTACACCTTC CASSLSLGVGNYGYTF
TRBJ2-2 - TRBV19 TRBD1 TGTGCCAGTAGGCCGGGACAGGGAAACACCGGGGAGCTGTTTTTT CASRPGQGNTGELFF
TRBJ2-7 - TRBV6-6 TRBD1 TGTGCCAGCAGTTACTCGAATCCGGAGACAGGGGGTAAGCAGTACTTC CASSYSNPETGGKQYF
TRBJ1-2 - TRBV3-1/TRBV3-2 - TGTGCCAGTCGAGGTGTGGGCGTCTATGGCTACACCTTC CASRGVGVYGYTF
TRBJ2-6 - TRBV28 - TGTGCCAGCAGTCAGGGAGACGGGGCCAACGTCCTGACTTTC CASSQGDGANVLTF
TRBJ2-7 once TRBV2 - TGTGCCAGCAGTGAACAGTTAGTCCTCTACGAGCAGTACTTC CASSEQLVLYEQYF
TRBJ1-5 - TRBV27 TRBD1 TGTGCCAGCAGTCTGAAGGGGGCACAGCCCCAGCATTTT CASSLKGAQPQHF
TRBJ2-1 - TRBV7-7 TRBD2 TGTGCTAGCAGCGCGGGACTAGCGGGGGGCCTCTCCTACAATGAGCAGTTCTTC CASSAGLAGGLSYNEQFF
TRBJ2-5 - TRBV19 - TGTGCCAGTAGGGGGACCGCGGAGACCCAGTACTTC CASRGTAETQYF
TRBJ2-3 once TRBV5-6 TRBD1 TGTGCCAGCAGCTTCGCCGGGACAGGGGTGGGTACGCAGTATTTT CASSFAGTGVGTQYF
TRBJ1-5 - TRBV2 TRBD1 TGTGCCAGCAGTGGTCAGGGGGCATCTGGCAATCAGCCCCAGCATTTT CASSGQGASGNQPQHF
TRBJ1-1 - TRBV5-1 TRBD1 TGCGCCAGCAGCCGATGGCTGTCGAAGGGACAGGGGACCCCTGAAGCTTTCTTT CASSRWLSKGQGTPEAFF
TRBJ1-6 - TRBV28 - TGTGCCAGCAGTTCCGTGGGACGGCTAAATTCACCCCTCCACTTT CASSSVGRLNSPLHF
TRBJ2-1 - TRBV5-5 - TGTGCCAGCAGCTTGGAGTGGGGTAGTGAGCAGTTCTTC CASSLEWGSEQFF
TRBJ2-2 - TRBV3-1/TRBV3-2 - TGTGCCAGCAGCCAAGATCGCTTCAGGACGAACACCGGGGAGCTGTTTTTT CASSQDRFRTNTGELFF
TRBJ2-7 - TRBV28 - TGTGCCAGCTTGCCGGGACATATAGACTACGAGCAGTACTTC CASLPGHIDYEQYF
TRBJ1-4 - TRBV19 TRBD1 TGTGCCAGTAGAGGACAGGGAGGAACTAATGAAAAACTGTTTTTT CASRGQGGTNEKLFF
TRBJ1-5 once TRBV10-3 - TGTGCCATCAGTGAGTCGCCAGGACGACAGCCCCAGCATTTT CAISESPGRQPQHF
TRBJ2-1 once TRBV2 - TGTGCCAGCCAGGCGACGGGGGGCCGAACCGAGCAGTTCTTC CASQATGGRTEQFF
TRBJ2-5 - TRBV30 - TGTGCCTGGAGTGCGGCGGGGTACGCGACCCAGTACTTC CAWSAAGYATQYF
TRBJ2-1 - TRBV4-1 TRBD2 TGCGCCAGCAGCCTGAGACTAGCGGGGATAGGTGAGCAGTTCTTC CASSLRLAGIGEQFF
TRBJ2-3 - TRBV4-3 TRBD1 TGCGCCAGCAGCCAAGGGGGGACAGGGTCTTGGGAAGATACGCAGTATTTT CASSQGGTGSWEDTQYF
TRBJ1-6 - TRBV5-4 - TGTGCCAGCAGCGTAGGACAGTCGGCATCTGCACCCCTCCACTTT CASSVGQSASAPLHF
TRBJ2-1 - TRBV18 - TGTGCCAGCTCACCACGCCAGGGGAGGAATGAGCAGTTCTTC CASSPRQGRNEQFF
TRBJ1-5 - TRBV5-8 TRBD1 TGTGCCAGCAGCTTCCGACAGGGCGTTCAGCCCCAGCATTTT CASSFRQGVQPQHF
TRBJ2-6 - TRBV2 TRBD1 TGTGCCGGCAGACAGGGCTCCGGGGCCAACGTCCTGACTTTC CAGRQGSGANVLTF
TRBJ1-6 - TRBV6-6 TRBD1 TGTGCCAGCAAGGTGACAGGGGTTTCACCCCTCCACTTT CASKVTGVSPLHF
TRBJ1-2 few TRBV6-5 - TGTGCCAGCTTTACATTAAACTATGGCTACACCTTC CASFTLNYGYTF